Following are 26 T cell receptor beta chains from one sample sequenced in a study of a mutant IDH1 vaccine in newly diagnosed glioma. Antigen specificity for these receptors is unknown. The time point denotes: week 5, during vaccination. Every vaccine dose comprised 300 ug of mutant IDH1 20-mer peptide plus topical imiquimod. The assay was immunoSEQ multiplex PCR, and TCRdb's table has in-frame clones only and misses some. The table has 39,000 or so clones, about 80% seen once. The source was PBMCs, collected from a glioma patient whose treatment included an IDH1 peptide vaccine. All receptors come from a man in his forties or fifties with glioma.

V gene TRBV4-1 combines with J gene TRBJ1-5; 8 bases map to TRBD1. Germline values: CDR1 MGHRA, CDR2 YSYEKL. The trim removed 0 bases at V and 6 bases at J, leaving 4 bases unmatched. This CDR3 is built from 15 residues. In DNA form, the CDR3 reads TGCGCCAGCAGCCAAGAAACAGGGGGTGGTCAGCCCCAGCATTTT. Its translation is CASSQETGGGQPQHF.

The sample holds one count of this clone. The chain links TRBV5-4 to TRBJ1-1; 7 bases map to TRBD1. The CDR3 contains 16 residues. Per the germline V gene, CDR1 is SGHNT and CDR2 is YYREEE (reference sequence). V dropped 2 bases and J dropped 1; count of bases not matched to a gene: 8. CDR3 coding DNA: TGTGCCAGCAGCTTCAAAGTCGGGACAGAGAACACTGAAGCTTTCTTT. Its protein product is CASSFKVGTENTEAFF. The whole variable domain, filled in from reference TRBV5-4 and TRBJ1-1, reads ETGVTQSPTHLIKTRGQQVTLRCSSQSGHNTVSWYQQALGQGPQFIFQYYREEENGRGNFPPRFSGLQFPNYSSELNVNALELDDSALYLCASSFKVGTENTEAFFGQGTRLTVV.

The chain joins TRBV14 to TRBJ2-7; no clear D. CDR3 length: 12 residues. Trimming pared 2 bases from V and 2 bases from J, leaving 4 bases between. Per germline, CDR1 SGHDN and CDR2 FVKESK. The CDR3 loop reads CASSQTPYEQYF. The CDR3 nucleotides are TGTGCCAGCAGCCAAACACCCTACGAGCAGTACTTC.

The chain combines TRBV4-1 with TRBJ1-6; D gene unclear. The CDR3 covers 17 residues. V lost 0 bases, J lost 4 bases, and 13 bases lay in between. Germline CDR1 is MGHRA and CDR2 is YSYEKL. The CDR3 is CASSQDLAGSYNSPLHF. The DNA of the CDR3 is TGCGCCAGCAGCCAAGATTTGGCGGGCAGTTATAATTCACCCCTCCACTTT.

CDR3 protein: CASSHAGSTSYEQYF. CDR3 bases: TGCGCCAGCAGCCATGCCGGGTCGACCTCCTACGAGCAGTACTTC. V and J are TRBV4-1 and TRBJ2-7; no reliable D call. Trimming removed 3 bases from V and 0 bases from J, with 12 bases in between. CDR3 length equals 15 residues. Germline values: CDR1 MGHRA, CDR2 YSYEKL.

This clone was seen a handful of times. This CDR3 is CASSLWGGDTEAFF. CDR3 coding DNA: TGTGCCAGTAGTTTATGGGGCGGAGACACTGAAGCTTTCTTT. The rearrangement joins TRBV19 to TRBJ1-1, with D possibly being TRBD1 (5 bases). The germline gives CDR1 LNHDA, CDR2 SQIVND (reference sequence). CDR3 length equals 14 residues. The ends were cut back, 5 bases at V and 3 bases at J, with 13 bases in the middle.

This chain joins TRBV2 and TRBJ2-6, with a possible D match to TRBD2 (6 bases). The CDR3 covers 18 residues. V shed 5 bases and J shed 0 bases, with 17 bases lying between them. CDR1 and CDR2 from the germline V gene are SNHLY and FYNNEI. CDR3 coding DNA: TGTGCCAGCAGTTTGGGGGGTCCAATCCACTCTGGGGCCAACGTCCTGACTTTC. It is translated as CASSLGGPIHSGANVLTF.

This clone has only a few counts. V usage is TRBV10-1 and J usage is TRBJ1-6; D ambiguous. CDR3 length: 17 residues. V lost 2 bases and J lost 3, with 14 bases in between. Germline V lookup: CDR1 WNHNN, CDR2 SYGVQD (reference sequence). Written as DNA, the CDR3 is TGCGCCAGCAGTGAGCCACCTGAGGCGGACTATAATTCACCCCTCCACTTT. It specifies CASSEPPEADYNSPLHF.

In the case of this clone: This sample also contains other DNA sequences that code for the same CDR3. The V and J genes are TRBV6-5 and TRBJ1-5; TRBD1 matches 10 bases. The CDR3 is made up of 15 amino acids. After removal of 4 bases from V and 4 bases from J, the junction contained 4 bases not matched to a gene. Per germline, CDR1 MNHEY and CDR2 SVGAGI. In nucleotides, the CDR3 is TGTGCCAGCAGTTCCCGGACAGGGGGAAATCAGCCCCAGCATTTT. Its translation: CASSSRTGGNQPQHF.

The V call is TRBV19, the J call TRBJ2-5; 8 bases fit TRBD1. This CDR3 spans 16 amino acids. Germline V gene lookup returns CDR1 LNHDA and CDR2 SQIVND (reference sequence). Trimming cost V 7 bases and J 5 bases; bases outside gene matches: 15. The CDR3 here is CASKLSGTGTRETQYF. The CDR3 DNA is TGTGCCAGTAAACTTTCCGGGACAGGTACTAGGGAGACCCAGTACTTC.

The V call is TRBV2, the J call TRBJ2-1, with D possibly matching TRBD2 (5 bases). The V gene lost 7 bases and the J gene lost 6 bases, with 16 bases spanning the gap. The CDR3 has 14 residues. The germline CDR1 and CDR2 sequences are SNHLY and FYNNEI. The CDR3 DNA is TGTGCCAGCACACGGACCCGCCGGGGCAATGAGCAGTTCTTC. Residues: CASTRTRRGNEQFF.

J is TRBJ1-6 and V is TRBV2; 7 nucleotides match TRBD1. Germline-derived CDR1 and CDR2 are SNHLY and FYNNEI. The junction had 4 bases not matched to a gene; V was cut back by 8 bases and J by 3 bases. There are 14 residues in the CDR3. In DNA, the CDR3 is TGTGCCAGCCGAAGACAGGGCTATAATTCACCCCTCCACTTT. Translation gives CASRRQGYNSPLHF. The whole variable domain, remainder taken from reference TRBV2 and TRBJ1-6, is EPEVTQTPSHQVTQMGQEVILRCVPISNHLYFYWYRQILGQKVEFLVSFYNNEISEKSEIFDDQFSVERPDGSNFTLKIRSTKLEDSAMYFCASRRQGYNSPLHFGNGTRLTVT.

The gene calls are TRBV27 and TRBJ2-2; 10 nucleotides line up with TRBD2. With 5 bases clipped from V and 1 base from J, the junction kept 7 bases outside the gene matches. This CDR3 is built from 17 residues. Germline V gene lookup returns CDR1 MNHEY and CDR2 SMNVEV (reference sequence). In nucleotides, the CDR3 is TGTGCCAGCAGTCCGTTAGAGCGGGGGGGGAACACCGGGGAGCTGTTTTTT. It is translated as CASSPLERGGNTGELFF.

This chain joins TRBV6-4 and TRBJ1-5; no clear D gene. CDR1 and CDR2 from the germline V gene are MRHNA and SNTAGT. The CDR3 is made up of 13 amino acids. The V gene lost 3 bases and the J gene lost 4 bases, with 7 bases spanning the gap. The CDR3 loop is CASSEAGNQPQHF. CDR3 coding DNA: TGTGCCAGCAGTGAGGCTGGGAATCAGCCCCAGCATTTT.

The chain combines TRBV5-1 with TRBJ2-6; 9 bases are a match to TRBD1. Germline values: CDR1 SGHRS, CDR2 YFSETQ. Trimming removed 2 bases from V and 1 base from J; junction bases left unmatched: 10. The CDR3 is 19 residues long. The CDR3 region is CASSFGTGLIQSGANVLTF. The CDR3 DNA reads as TGCGCCAGCAGCTTCGGGACAGGGCTTATTCAGTCTGGGGCCAACGTCCTGACTTTC.

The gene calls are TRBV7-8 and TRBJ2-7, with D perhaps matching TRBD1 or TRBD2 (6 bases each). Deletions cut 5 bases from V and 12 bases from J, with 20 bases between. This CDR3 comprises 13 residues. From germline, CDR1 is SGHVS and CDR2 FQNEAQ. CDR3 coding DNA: TGTGCCAGCAGCCTCCAGACAGGCGGGGACCGGTACTTC. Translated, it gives CASSLQTGGDRYF.

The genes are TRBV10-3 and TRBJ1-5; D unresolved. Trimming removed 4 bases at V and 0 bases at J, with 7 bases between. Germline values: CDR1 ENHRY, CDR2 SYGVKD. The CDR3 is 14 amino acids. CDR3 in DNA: TGTGCCATCAGTGGCGGAAATAGCAATCAGCCCCAGCATTTT. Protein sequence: CAISGGNSNQPQHF.

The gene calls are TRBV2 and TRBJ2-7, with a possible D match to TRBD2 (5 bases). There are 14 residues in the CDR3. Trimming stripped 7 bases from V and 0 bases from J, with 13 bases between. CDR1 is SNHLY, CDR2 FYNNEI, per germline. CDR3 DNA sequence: TGTGCCAGCAACCCTACGGGGAGCTCCTACGAGCAGTACTTC. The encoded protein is CASNPTGSSYEQYF.

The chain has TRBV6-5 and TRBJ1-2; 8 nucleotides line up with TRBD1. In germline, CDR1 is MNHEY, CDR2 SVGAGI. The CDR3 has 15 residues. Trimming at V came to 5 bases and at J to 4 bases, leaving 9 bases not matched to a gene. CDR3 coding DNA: TGTGCCAGCAGTCCCCCAGAGACAGGGGTCTATGGCTACACCTTC. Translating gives CASSPPETGVYGYTF.

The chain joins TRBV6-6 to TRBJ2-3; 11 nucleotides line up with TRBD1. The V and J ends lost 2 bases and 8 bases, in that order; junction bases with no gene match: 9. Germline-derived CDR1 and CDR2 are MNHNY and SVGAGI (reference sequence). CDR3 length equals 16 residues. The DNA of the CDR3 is TGTGCCAGCAGTTACGGAAGGACAGGGGGCCGAGGTACGCAGTATTTT. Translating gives CASSYGRTGGRGTQYF.

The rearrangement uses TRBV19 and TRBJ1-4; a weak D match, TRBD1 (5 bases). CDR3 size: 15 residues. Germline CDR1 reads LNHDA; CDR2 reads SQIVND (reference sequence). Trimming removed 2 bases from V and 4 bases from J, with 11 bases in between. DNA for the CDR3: TGTGCCAGTAGTATACTAGGGGAGCGTAATGAAAAACTGTTTTTT. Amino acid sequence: CASSILGERNEKLFF.

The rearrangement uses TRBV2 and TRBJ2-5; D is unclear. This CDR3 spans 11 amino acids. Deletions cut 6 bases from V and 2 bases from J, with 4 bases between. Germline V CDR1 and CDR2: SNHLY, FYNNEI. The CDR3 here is CASRAQETQYF. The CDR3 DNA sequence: TGTGCCAGCAGAGCTCAAGAGACCCAGTACTTC.

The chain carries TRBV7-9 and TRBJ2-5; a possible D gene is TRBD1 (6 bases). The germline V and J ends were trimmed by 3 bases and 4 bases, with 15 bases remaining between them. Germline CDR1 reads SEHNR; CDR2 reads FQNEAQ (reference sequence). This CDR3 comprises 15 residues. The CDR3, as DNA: TGTGCCAGCAGCTTCATGGACAGCCTATTAGAGACCCAGTACTTC. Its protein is CASSFMDSLLETQYF.

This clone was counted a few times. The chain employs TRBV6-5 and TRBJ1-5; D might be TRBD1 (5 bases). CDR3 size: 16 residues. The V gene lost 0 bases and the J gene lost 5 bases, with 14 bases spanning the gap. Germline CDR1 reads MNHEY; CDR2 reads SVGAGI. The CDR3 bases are TGTGCCAGCAGTTACTCGAGGTCCGGGGCGGATCAGCCCCAGCATTTT. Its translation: CASSYSRSGADQPQHF.

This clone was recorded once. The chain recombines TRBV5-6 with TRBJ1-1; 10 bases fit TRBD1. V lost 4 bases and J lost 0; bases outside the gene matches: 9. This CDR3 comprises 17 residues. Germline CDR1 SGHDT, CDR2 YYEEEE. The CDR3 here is CASSLRTGGTLNTEAFF. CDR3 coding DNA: TGTGCCAGCAGCCTCCGGACAGGGGGTACACTGAACACTGAAGCTTTCTTT. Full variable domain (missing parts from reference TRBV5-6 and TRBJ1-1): DAGVTQSPTHLIKTRGQQVTLRCSPKSGHDTVSWYQQALGQGPQFIFQYYEEEERQRGNFPDRFSGHQFPNYSSELNVNALLLGDSALYLCASSLRTGGTLNTEAFFGQGTRLTVV.

The CDR3 loop reads CASSYSHRTYEQYF. The CDR3, as DNA: TGTGCCAGCAGTTACTCCCACAGGACCTACGAGCAGTACTTC. V gene TRBV6-5 combines with J gene TRBJ2-7; TRBD1 is a possible D gene (5 bases). Germline V gene data show CDR1 as MNHEY and CDR2 as SVGAGI. This CDR3 is 14 amino acids long. V was clipped by 0 bases and J by 2 bases, with 8 bases between them.